Here is one T cell receptor beta chain with its context. Antigen: not known. The CDR3 consists of 13 residues. With 8 bases clipped from V and 8 bases from J, the junction kept 11 bases outside the gene matches. Exclusion applied to patients with other autoimmune diseases, uncontrolled infections, pregnancy or lactation. Clinicians made diagnoses from clinical symptoms, serum thyroxine, TRAb, thyroid ultrasound and orbital computed tomography. The entry originates in a study of Graves' ophthalmopathy and Graves' hyperthyroidism. The study's findings and limits: The model flagged ophthalmopathy progression at approximately 66% sensitivity and 72% to 75% specificity. Thyroid clonotypes that were expanded above 0.001 frequency mostly also appeared in blood.

For repertoire sequencing, the TCR beta CDR3 regions were amplified from RNA transcripts. First-round RT-PCR employed HTBI primers, with a second-round multiplex PCR after it. From the multiplex PCR reads, TCRdb called clonotypes with MiXCR, one entry per CDR3 protein. The table has a few hundred thousand distinct CDR3 sequences, 15% to 20% seen once; the top ten hold 2.4%. The source is an adult woman with stable Graves' hyperthyroidism. The chain joins TRBV12-3 or TRBV12-4 to TRBJ1-1; 7 nucleotides line up with TRBD1. The sample consisted of peripheral blood. The CDR3 DNA follows: TGTGCCAGCTCGAGGGGGCAACCCACAGAAGCTTTCTTT. It specifies CASSRGQPTEAFF.